The subject of this entry is one T cell receptor beta chain. TCRbeta library construction was performed incorporating unique molecular identifiers. TCRdb redid the calling of the PCR reads with MiXCR, one entry per CDR3 protein. Among about 980,000 distinct CDR3 sequences listed, less than 30% were seen once. The sample is drawn from a study of T-cell reconstitution after alpha-beta-depleted transplantation in children. The ends were cut back, 6 bases at V and 5 bases at J, with 17 bases in the middle. CDR1 is SGHRS and CDR2 is YFSETQ in the germline V gene. The CDR3 contains 15 residues. The chain has TRBV5-1 and TRBJ2-2; maybe TRBD1 (7 bases). The clonotype originates from a boy less than two years old who had a stem cell transplant for SCID, so the T cells may come from the graft donor. The sequencing here drew on PBMCs, mostly from graft donor cells, taken 360 days after TCRalphabeta/CD19-depleted stem cell transplant. CDR3 nucleotide sequence: TGCGCCAGCAAGGCGCAGGGGGGCGAGACCGGGGAGCTGTTTTTT. Amino acids: CASKAQGGETGELFF.